Presented here are 10 T cell receptor beta chains from one specimen sequenced in a study of blood T cell repertoires in COVID-19. TCRdb keeps only in-frame clones here, not all; method: immunoSEQ multiplex PCR. The table lists 55,000 to 80,000 clones, approximately 87% of them singletons. The sample taken for sequencing was peripheral blood. These TCRs come from an elderly woman with acute or convalescent COVID-19.

This chain joins TRBV11-1 and TRBJ2-5, with D possibly matching TRBD2 (6 bases). Germline V CDR1 and CDR2: SGHAT, FQDESV (reference sequence). V was cut by 5 bases and J by 3 bases, with 7 bases left in between. The CDR3 is 12 amino acids. CDR3 sequence (DNA): TGTGCCAGCAGCGCGGGGAAAGAGACCCAGTACTTC. Amino acids: CASSAGKETQYF.

The V gene is TRBV3-1 (or the pseudogene TRBV3-2), the J gene TRBJ1-4; D unresolved. Germline loops: CDR1 LGHDT, CDR2 YNNKEL (reference sequence). The ends were cut back, 0 bases at V and 5 bases at J, with 10 bases in the middle. The CDR3 is 15 amino acids. The CDR3 DNA reads as TGTGCCAGCAGCCAAGAACGGTGGAGCAATGAAAAACTGTTTTTT. Its protein product is CASSQERWSNEKLFF.

CDR3 in amino acids: CASSSALDRARYTIYF. The CDR3 bases are TGTGCCAGCAGCTCCGCCCTTGACAGGGCGAGGTACACCATATATTTT. The V and J genes are TRBV7-8 and TRBJ1-3; 7 bases agree with TRBD1. V trimming: 4 bases; J trimming: 8 bases; junction bases outside the gene matches: 14. The germline V gene has CDR1 SGHVS and CDR2 FQNEAQ. The CDR3 consists of 16 residues.

The CDR3 spells CASSPQGREAFF. DNA of the CDR3: TGTGCCAGCAGCCCCCAGGGACGGGAGGCTTTCTTT. V gene TRBV7-9 combines with J gene TRBJ1-1, with D possibly matching TRBD1 (5 bases). This CDR3 is built from 12 residues. Germline lookup yields CDR1 SEHNR and CDR2 FQNEAQ (reference sequence). The ends were cut back, 5 bases at V and 11 bases at J, with 15 bases in the middle.

The CDR3 nucleotides read TGTGCCAGCAGCTTAACCGCAGAGGCCACTGAAGCTTTCTTT. Protein product: CASSLTAEATEAFF. The gene calls are TRBV11-3 and TRBJ1-1, with D unresolved. CDR1 and CDR2 (germline): SGHNT, YENEEA. V shed 2 bases and J shed 4 bases, with 11 bases lying between them. CDR3 length: 14 amino acids.

The chain links TRBV5-6 to TRBJ2-7, with TRBD2 matching over 8 bases. Trimming at V came to 0 bases and at J to 3 bases, leaving 5 bases not matched to a gene. CDR1 is SGHDT and CDR2 is YYEEEE in the germline V gene. The CDR3 contains 15 residues. CDR3 coding DNA: TGTGCCAGCAGCTTGGCAACGGGACTAGGCTACGAGCAGTACTTC. It codes for CASSLATGLGYEQYF. Looking up the rest from reference TRBV5-6 and TRBJ2-7 gives the full variable domain: DAGVTQSPTHLIKTRGQQVTLRCSPKSGHDTVSWYQQALGQGPQFIFQYYEEEERQRGNFPDRFSGHQFPNYSSELNVNALLLGDSALYLCASSLATGLGYEQYFGPGTRLTVT.

V is TRBV13 and J is TRBJ2-1, with 12 bases identical to TRBD2. This CDR3 region has 16 residues. Germline trimming cut 5 bases from V and 10 bases from J; bases unmatched to any gene: 12. Germline CDR1 and CDR2: PRHDT and FYEKMQ (reference sequence). The CDR3 DNA sequence: TGTGCCAGCAGCGCCAGGACTAGCGGGGCCCAAAGGGAGCAGTTCTTC. It specifies CASSARTSGAQREQFF.

The chain recombines TRBV4-2 with TRBJ1-2, with 8 nucleotides matching TRBD1. The CDR3 has 15 amino acids. The germline V gene encodes CDR1 LGHNA and CDR2 YNFKEQ. V gave up 0 bases and J gave up 6 bases; unmatched junction bases: 6. The CDR3 DNA reads TGTGCCAGCAGCCAAGATGTAGCAGGGGGCGATGGCTACACCTTC. This gives the protein CASSQDVAGGDGYTF.

The V call is TRBV9, the J call TRBJ1-4; 9 bases align to TRBD1. The CDR3 has 14 amino acids. Germline values: CDR1 SGDLS, CDR2 YYNGEE. V lost 4 bases to trimming and J lost 5 bases; unmatched junction nucleotides: 3. In DNA form, the CDR3 reads TGTGCCAGCAGCCTAGGGACAGGGAATGAAAAACTGTTTTTT. Its translation is CASSLGTGNEKLFF.

V gene TRBV24-1 combines with J gene TRBJ1-2; possible D gene TRBD1, 6 bases. V shed 5 bases and J shed 3 bases, with 12 bases lying between them. CDR1 KGHDR and CDR2 SFDVKD come from the germline V gene. This CDR3 has 14 amino acids. CDR3 in DNA: TGTGCCACCAGTGGCCCTGGACAGTACTATGGCTACACCTTC. Protein: CATSGPGQYYGYTF.